Sequencing of this T cell receptor (beta chain) was carried out in a study of blood T cell repertoires in COVID-19. Libraries were prepared by immunoSEQ multiplex PCR; TCRdb keeps only in-frame clonotypes and omits some of them. Of 140,000 to 150,000 clones detected, around 81% appear once; the ten largest clones hold around 8.2%. The TCR was taken from a human donor in a cohort sampled during active COVID-19. Sequenced input: peripheral blood.

Written as DNA, the CDR3 is TGTGCCAGCAGCCAACAGGAGGGGAGCTACACCTTC. Its protein product is CASSQQEGSYTF. The rearrangement links TRBV7-3 to TRBJ1-2; tentatively, D is TRBD1 (5 bases). The CDR3 spans 12 residues. Germline V gene lookup returns CDR1 SGHTA and CDR2 FQGTGA. With 5 bases removed from V and 9 bases from J, the gap between germline ends came to 13 bases.